Below, 7 T cell receptor beta chains from the same sample are listed, as sequenced in a study of T cells in Graves' hyperthyroidism and ophthalmopathy. TCR beta CDR3 regions were amplified from RNA. When the TCR CDR3 underwent first-round RT-PCR, the HTBI primer set was used. MiXCR, applied by TCRdb to the multiplex PCR reads, yields one record per CDR3 protein. The sample lists roughly 700,000 distinct CDR3 sequences; 30% to 40% were seen once. The sequencing input was blood. Receptors were obtained from a woman in her thirties or forties with Graves' hyperthyroidism.

The rearrangement uses TRBV11-2 and TRBJ2-5; weak D call: TRBD1 (5 bases). Germline V gives CDR1 SGHAT, CDR2 FQNNGV. This CDR3 spans 15 amino acids. Trimming left V 11 bases short and J 4 bases short, with 23 bases between. The CDR3 loop reads CAWSDPRVAGETQYF. The CDR3 bases are TGTGCCTGGAGCGATCCCAGGGTAGCAGGAGAGACCCAGTACTTC.

This clonotype was counted only a few times. The V gene is TRBV5-1, the J gene TRBJ2-5, with a tentative D call TRBD2 (6 bases). This CDR3 region has 13 residues. The V end was cut by 5 bases, the J end by 1 base, with 9 bases between. CDR1 is SGHRS, CDR2 YFSETQ, per germline. In DNA form, the CDR3 reads TGCGCCAGCAGACCCGGGAGCCAAGAGACCCAGTACTTC. Protein sequence: CASRPGSQETQYF.

In this sample, this clonotype turned up many times. The V and J genes are TRBV5-6 and TRBJ1-1; TRBD1 might be the D (5 bases). Germline CDR1 is SGHDT and CDR2 is YYEEEE. The CDR3 covers 14 residues. Deletions cut 4 bases from V and 5 bases from J, with 15 bases between. CDR3 loop: CASSLPRGGTEAFF. The DNA for the CDR3 is TGTGCCAGCAGCCTTCCACGGGGCGGAACTGAAGCTTTCTTT.

The chain links TRBV7-2 to TRBJ2-7, with D possibly being TRBD1 or TRBD2 (5 bases each). Germline CDR1 and CDR2: SGHTA and FQGNSA. There are 14 residues in the CDR3. Trimming pared 6 bases from V and 4 bases from J, leaving 16 bases between. The CDR3 sequence is CASSPGTVGYEQYF. The CDR3 DNA is TGTGCCAGCAGTCCTGGGACGGTTGGATACGAGCAGTACTTC.

This clonotype was recorded at least ten times. The chain couples TRBV7-9 to TRBJ1-5, with D uncertain. This CDR3 contains 16 residues. Germline V gene lookup returns CDR1 SEHNR and CDR2 FQNEAQ (reference sequence). The ends were cut back, 0 bases at V and 3 bases at J, with 12 bases in the middle. The CDR3 DNA reads as TGTGCCAGCAGCTTAGCCGACCCCGGGGTCAATCAGCCCCAGCATTTT. Translation gives CASSLADPGVNQPQHF.

This clonotype has more than one count but fewer than ten. This chain links TRBV19 with TRBJ1-2; 10 positions match TRBD1. This CDR3 is built from 15 residues. Germline V CDR1 and CDR2: LNHDA, SQIVND (reference sequence). Unmatched junction bases numbered 7, after V lost 5 bases and J lost 4 bases. The CDR3 sequence: CASSHRQGAAYGYTF. The CDR3 coding sequence is TGTGCCAGTAGTCATAGACAGGGGGCTGCCTATGGCTACACCTTC.

In the case of this clonotype: This could be a read error, since a much larger clone is one nucleotide away. The chain uses TRBV12-3 or TRBV12-4 and TRBJ1-2; D is possibly TRBD1 (6 bases). V shed 4 bases and J shed 2 bases, with 11 bases lying between them. The CDR3 covers 14 residues. CDR3 nucleotide sequence: TGTGCCAGCAGTTACGGGACACCGAACTATGGCTACACCTTC. Amino acids: CASSYGTPNYGYTF.